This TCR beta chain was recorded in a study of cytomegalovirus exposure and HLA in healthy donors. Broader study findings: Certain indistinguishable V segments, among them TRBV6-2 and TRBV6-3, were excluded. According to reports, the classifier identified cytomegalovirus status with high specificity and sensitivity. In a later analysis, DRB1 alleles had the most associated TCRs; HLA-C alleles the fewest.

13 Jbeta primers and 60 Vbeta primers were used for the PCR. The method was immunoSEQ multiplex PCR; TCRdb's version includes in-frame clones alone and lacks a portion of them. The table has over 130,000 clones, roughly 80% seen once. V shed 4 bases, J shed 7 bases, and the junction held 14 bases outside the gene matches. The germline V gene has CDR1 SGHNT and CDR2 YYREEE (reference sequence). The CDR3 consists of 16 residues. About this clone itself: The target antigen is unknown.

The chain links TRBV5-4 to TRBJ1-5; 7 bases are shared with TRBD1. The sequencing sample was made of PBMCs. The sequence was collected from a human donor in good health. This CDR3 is CASSTTRQGICQPQHF. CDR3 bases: TGTGCCAGCAGCACAACGAGACAGGGAATCTGCCAGCCCCAGCATTTT.